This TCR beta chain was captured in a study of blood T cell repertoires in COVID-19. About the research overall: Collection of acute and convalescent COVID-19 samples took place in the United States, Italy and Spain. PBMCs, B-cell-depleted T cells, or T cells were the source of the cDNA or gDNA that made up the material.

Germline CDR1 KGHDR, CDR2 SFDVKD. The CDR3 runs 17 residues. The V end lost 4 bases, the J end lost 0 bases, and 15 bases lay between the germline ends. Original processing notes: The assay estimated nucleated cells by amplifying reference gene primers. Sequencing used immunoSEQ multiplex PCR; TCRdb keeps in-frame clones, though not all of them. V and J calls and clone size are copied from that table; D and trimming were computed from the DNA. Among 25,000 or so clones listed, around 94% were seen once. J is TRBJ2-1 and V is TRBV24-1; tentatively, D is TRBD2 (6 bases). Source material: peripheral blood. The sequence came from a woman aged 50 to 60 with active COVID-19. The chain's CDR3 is CATSDPLDYSSYNEQFF. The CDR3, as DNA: TGTGCCACCAGTGACCCACTGGACTATTCCTCCTACAATGAGCAGTTCTTC.